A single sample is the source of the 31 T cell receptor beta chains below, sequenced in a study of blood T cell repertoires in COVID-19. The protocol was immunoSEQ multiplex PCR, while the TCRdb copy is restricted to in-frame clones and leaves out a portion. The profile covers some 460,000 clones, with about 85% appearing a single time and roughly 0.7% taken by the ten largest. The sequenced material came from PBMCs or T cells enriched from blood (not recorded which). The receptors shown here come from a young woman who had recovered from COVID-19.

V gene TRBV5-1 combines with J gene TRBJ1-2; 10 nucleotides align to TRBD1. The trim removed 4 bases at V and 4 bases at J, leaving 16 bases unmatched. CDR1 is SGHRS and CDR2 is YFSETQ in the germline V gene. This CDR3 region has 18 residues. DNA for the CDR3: TGCGCCAGCAGCCGACAGGGGGCAAATGGAGTCGGGTTCTATGGCTACACCTTC. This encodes CASSRQGANGVGFYGYTF. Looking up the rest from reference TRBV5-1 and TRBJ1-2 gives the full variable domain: KAGVTQTPRYLIKTRGQQVTLSCSPISGHRSVSWYQQTPGQGLQFLFEYFSETQRNKGNFPGRFSGRQFSNSRSEMNVSTLELGDSALYLCASSRQGANGVGFYGYTFGSGTRLTVV.

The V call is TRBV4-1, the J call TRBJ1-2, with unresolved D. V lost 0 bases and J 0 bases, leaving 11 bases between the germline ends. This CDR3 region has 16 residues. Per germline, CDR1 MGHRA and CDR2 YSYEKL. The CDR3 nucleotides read TGCGCCAGCAGCCAAGAGATAACGGGAGCTAACTATGGCTACACCTTC. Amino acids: CASSQEITGANYGYTF.

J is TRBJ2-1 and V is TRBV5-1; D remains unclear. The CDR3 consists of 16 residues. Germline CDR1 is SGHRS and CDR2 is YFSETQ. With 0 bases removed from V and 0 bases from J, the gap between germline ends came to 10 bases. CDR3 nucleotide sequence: TGCGCCAGCAGCTTGGACCGGGTGAGCTCCTACAATGAGCAGTTCTTC. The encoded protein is CASSLDRVSSYNEQFF.

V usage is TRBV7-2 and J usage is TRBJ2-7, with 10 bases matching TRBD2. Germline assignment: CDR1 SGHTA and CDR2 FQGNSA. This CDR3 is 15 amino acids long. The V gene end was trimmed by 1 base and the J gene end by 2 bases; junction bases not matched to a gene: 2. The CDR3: CASSLGSGGAYEQYF. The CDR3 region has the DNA TGTGCCAGCAGCTTAGGAAGCGGGGGGGCCTACGAGCAGTACTTC.

CDR3 in DNA: TGTGCCAGCAGCCAGGCCTCCTTGGTGAACACTGAAGCTTTCTTT. Protein product: CASSQASLVNTEAFF. The rearrangement links TRBV6-5 to TRBJ1-1; D gene ambiguous. CDR3 length equals 15 residues. The germline CDR1 and CDR2 sequences are MNHEY and SVGAGI. V lost 6 bases to trimming and J lost 0 bases, with 14 bases between them.

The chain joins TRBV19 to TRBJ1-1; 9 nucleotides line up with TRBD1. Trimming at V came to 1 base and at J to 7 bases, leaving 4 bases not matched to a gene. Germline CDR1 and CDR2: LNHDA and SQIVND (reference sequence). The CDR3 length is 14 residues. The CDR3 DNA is TGTGCCAGTAGTATAGGGCGGGACAGGGATGAAGCTTTCTTT. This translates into CASSIGRDRDEAFF.

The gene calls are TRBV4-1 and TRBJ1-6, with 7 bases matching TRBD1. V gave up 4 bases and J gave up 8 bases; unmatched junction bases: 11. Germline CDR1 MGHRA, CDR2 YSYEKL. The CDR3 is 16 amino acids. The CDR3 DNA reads TGCGCCAGCAGCCCGGGAGGGGGCTGGGGCGATTCACCCCTCCACTTT. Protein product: CASSPGGGWGDSPLHF.

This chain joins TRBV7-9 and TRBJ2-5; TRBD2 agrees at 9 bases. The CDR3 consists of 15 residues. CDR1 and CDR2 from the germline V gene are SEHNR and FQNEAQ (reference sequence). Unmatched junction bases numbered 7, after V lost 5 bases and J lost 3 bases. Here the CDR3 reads CASSPRRGGKETQYF. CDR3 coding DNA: TGTGCCAGCAGCCCCCGGCGGGGGGGGAAAGAGACCCAGTACTTC.

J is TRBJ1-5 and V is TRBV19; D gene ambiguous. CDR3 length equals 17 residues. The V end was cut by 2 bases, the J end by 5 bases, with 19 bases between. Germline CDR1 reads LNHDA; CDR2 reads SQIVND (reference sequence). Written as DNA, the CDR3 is TGTGCCAGTAGTATAACCCCCGGAGGCAGACCCCATCAGCCCCAGCATTTT. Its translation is CASSITPGGRPHQPQHF.

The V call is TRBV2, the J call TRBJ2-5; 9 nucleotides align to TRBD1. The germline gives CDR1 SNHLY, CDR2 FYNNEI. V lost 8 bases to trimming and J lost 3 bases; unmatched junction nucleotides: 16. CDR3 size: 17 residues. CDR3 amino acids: CASSRGATGGFEETQYF. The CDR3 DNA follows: TGTGCCAGCTCTAGAGGGGCGACAGGGGGATTCGAAGAGACCCAGTACTTC.

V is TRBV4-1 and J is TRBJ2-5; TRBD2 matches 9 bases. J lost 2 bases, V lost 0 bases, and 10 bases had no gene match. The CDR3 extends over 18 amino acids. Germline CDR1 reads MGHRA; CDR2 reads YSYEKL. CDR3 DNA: TGCGCCAGCAGCCAAGAGGGAGGAGCGGGGGGTTGGCAAGAGACCCAGTACTTC. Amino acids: CASSQEGGAGGWQETQYF.

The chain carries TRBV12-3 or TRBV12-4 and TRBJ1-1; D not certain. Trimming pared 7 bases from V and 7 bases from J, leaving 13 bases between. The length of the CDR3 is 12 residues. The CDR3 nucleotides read TGTGCCAGCAATAATGGGCGGGGTGAAGCTTTCTTT. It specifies CASNNGRGEAFF.

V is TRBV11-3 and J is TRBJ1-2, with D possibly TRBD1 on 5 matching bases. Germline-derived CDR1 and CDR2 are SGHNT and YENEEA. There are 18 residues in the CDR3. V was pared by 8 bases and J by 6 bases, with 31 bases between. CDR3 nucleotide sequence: TGTGCCAGCTGTCCCGATTCGGGCCTGAACGTGGGGCCTGATGGCTACACCTTC. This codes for CASCPDSGLNVGPDGYTF.

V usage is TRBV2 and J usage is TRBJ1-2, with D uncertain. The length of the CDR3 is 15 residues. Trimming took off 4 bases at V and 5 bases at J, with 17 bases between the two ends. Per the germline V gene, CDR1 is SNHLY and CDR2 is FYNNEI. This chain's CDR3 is CASSGNAGSLYGYTF. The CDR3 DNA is TGTGCCAGCAGTGGTAACGCAGGAAGTCTGTATGGCTACACCTTC.

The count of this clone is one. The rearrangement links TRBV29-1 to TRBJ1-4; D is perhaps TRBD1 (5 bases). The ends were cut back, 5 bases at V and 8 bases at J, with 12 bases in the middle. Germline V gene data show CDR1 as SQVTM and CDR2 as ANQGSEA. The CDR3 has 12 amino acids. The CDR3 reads CSVRQYGEKLFF. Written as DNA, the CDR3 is TGCAGCGTTCGACAGTACGGGGAAAAACTGTTTTTT. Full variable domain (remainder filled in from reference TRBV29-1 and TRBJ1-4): SAVISQKPSRDICQRGTSLTIQCQVDSQVTMMFWYRQQPGQSLTLIATANQGSEATYESGFVIDKFPISRPNLTFSTLTVSNMSPEDSSIYLCSVRQYGEKLFFGSGTQLSVL.

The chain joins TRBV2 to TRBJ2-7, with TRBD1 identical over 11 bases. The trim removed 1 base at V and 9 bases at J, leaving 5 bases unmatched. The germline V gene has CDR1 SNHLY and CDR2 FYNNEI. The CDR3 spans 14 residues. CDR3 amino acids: CASSEGTGGNGQYF. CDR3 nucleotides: TGTGCCAGCAGTGAAGGGACAGGGGGCAACGGGCAGTACTTC. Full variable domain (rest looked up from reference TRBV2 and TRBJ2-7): EPEVTQTPSHQVTQMGQEVILRCVPISNHLYFYWYRQILGQKVEFLVSFYNNEISEKSEIFDDQFSVERPDGSNFTLKIRSTKLEDSAMYFCASSEGTGGNGQYFGPGTRLTVT.

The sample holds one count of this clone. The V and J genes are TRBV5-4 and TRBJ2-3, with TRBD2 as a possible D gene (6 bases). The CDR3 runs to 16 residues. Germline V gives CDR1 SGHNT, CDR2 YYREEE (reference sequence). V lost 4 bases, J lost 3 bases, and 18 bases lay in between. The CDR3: CASSKGLGRGTDTQYF. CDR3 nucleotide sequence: TGTGCCAGCAGCAAGGGCCTCGGTCGGGGGACAGATACGCAGTATTTT.

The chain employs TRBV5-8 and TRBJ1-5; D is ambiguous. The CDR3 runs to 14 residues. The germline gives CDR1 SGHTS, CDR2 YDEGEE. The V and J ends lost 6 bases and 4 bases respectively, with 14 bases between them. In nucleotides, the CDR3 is TGTGCCAGCAACCGGGGAGAAGGTAATCAGCCCCAGCATTTT. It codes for CASNRGEGNQPQHF.

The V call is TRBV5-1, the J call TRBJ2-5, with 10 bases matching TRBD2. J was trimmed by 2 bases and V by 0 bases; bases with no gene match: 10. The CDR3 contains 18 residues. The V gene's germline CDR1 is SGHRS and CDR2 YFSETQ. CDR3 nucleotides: TGCGCCAGCAGCTTGGATGCCCCATTAGCGGGGGGACAAGAGACCCAGTACTTC. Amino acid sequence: CASSLDAPLAGGQETQYF.

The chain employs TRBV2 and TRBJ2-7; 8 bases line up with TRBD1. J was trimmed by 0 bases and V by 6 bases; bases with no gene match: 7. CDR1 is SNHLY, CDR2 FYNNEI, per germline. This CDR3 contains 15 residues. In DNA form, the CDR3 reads TGTGCCAGCAGACTATGGACAGGGTCCTCCTACGAGCAGTACTTC. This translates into CASRLWTGSSYEQYF.

Here the CDR3 DNA reads TGTGCCAGCTCCCTTGCGGCCTACAATGAGCAGTTCTTC. The encoded protein is CASSLAAYNEQFF. The chain carries TRBV9 and TRBJ2-1; D not resolved. V was clipped by 7 bases and J by 2 bases, with 10 bases between them. The CDR3 runs 13 residues. Germline V gene data show CDR1 as SGDLS and CDR2 as YYNGEE. Looking up the rest from reference TRBV9 and TRBJ2-1 gives the full variable domain: DSGVTQTPKHLITATGQRVTLRCSPRSGDLSVYWYQQSLDQGLQFLIQYYNGEERAKGNILERFSAQQFPDLHSELNLSSLELGDSALYFCASSLAAYNEQFFGPGTRLTVL.

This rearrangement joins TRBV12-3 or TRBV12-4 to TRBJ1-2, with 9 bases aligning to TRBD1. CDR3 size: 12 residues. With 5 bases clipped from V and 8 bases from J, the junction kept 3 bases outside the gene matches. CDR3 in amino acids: CASSPGQGGYTF. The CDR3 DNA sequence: TGTGCCAGCAGTCCGGGACAGGGAGGCTACACCTTC.

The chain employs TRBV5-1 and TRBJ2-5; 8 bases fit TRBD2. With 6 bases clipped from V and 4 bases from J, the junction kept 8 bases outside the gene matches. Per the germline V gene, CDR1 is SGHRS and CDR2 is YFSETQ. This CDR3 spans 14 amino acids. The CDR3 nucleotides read TGCGCCAGCAAAGAGTTCGGGGGGGCAGAGACCCAGTACTTC. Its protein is CASKEFGGAETQYF.

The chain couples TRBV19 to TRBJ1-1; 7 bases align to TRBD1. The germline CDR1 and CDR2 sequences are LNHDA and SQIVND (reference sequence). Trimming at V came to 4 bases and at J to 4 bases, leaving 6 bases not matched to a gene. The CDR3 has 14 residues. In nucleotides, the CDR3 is TGTGCCAGTAGTAGAGACAGGGAACTCACTGAAGCTTTCTTT. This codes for CASSRDRELTEAFF.

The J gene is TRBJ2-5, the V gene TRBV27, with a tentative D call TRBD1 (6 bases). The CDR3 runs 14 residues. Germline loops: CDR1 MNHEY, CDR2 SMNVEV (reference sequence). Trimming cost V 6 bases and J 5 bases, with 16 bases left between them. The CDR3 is CASSKSRGTETQYF. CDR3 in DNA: TGTGCCAGCAGCAAATCCAGGGGAACGGAGACCCAGTACTTC.

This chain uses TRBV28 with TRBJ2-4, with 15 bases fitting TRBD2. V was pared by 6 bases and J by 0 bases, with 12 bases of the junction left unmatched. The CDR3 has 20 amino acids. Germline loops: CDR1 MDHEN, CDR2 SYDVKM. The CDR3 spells CASSPGLAGGYSLAKNIQYF. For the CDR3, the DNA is TGTGCCAGCAGCCCGGGACTAGCGGGGGGCTATTCCTTAGCCAAAAACATTCAGTACTTC.

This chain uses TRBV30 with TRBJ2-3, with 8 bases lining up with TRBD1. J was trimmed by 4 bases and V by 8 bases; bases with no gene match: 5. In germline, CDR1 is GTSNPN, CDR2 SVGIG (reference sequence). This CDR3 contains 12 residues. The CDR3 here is CALGQGPDTQYF. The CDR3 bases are TGTGCCCTTGGACAGGGCCCAGATACGCAGTATTTT. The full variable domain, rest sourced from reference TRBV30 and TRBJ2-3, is SQTIHQWPATLVQPVGSPLSLECTVEGTSNPNLYWYRQAAGRGLQLLFYSVGIGQISSEVPQNLSASRPQDRQFILSSKKLLLSDSGFYLCALGQGPDTQYFGPGTRLTVL.

The CDR3 is CASSAFGQNEKLFF. For the CDR3, the DNA is TGTGCCAGCAGCGCTTTCGGTCAAAATGAAAAACTGTTTTTT. V usage is TRBV9 and J usage is TRBJ1-4; D unclear. The CDR3 contains 14 residues. Germline V gene sequence: CDR1 SGDLS, CDR2 YYNGEE. The ends were cut back, 3 bases at V and 5 bases at J, with 11 bases in the middle.

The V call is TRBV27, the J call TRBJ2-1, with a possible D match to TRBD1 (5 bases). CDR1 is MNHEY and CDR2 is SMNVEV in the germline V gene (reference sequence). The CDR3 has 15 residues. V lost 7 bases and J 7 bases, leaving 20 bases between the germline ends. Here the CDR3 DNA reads TGTGCCAGCACCGTGGGGCAGGCTAAGGGTAATGAGCAGTTCTTC. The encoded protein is CASTVGQAKGNEQFF.

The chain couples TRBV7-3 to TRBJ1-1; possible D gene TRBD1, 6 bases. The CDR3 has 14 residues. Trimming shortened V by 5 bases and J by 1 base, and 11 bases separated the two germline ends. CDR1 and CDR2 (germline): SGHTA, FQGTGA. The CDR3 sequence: CASSLGGRNTEAFF. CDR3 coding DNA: TGTGCCAGCAGCCTAGGGGGTAGGAACACTGAAGCTTTCTTT.

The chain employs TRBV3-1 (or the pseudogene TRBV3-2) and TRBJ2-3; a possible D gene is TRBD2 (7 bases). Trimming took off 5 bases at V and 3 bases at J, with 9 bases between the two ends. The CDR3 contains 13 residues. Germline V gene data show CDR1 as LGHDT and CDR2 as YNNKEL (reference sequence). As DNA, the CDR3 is TGTGCCAGCAGCAGGGGGGGGACAGATACGCAGTATTTT. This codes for CASSRGGTDTQYF.